This TCR beta chain was identified during a study of breast tumors, draining lymph nodes, adjacent tissues. One entry per CDR3 protein results from TCRdb running MiXCR on the multiplex PCR reads. The sample has around 140,000 distinct CDR3 sequences; about a fifth are singletons. V gave up 4 bases and J gave up 3 bases; unmatched junction bases: 1. CDR1 and CDR2 from the germline V gene are MNHEY and SVGEGT. This CDR3 contains 16 residues. Whole-study results and caveats: Data fit most tumor T cells coming from lymph node, expanding in tumor. Tumor repertoires ranked between lymph nodes and nontumor tissue in diversity, with V and J gene preferences.

Breast cancer patients provided tissue from their axillary draining lymph nodes. In its sample, this clonotype was seen many times. Its target is unknown. Specimen: axillary lymph node tissue. This chain connects TRBV6-2 or TRBV6-3 to TRBJ2-2, with 14 bases that match TRBD2. The receptor was isolated from a female donor with breast cancer. Some clones in this sample may be carry-over from other donors' samples. Here the CDR3 reads CASSLGLAGDTGELFF. In DNA form, the CDR3 reads TGTGCCAGCAGTTTGGGACTAGCGGGAGACACCGGGGAGCTGTTTTTT.